This passage covers 29 T cell receptor beta chains from one sample sequenced in a study of cytomegalovirus exposure and HLA in healthy donors. Sequencing used immunoSEQ multiplex PCR; TCRdb keeps in-frame clones, though not all of them. This table has approximately 100,000 clones, 88% appearing once. The sample was PBMCs. The receptors here all came from a woman younger than 35 in good health and CMV-seronegative.

This sequence joins TRBV13 and TRBJ2-1; D is unresolved. The CDR3 spans 14 residues. Germline V CDR1 and CDR2: PRHDT, FYEKMQ (reference sequence). V gave up 1 base and J gave up 7 bases, with 11 bases separating them. Here the CDR3 reads CASSLERSTNEQFF. CDR3 DNA sequence: TGTGCCAGCAGCTTAGAGAGGAGTACAAATGAGCAGTTCTTC.

The chain is built from TRBV11-2 and TRBJ2-7; 7 bases align to TRBD1. V was clipped by 5 bases and J by 3 bases; unmatched bases: 7. This CDR3 comprises 14 residues. Per germline, CDR1 SGHAT and CDR2 FQNNGV. The CDR3 DNA sequence: TGTGCCAGCAGCCCACCACAGGGGTACTACGAGCAGTACTTC. Translation gives CASSPPQGYYEQYF.

The chain combines TRBV6-1 with TRBJ2-1, with 11 bases fitting TRBD2. The V gene end was trimmed by 3 bases and the J gene end by 15 bases; junction bases not matched to a gene: 13. The CDR3 is made up of 15 amino acids. Germline CDR1 reads MNHNS; CDR2 reads SASEGT. The CDR3 sequence is CASSDRRLAGYAPFF. CDR3 nucleotide sequence: TGTGCCAGCAGTGATAGGAGACTAGCGGGGTATGCCCCGTTCTTC.

The CDR3 DNA reads TGCGCCAGCAGCCAAGAGGAGGGACTAGCGGGAGCACATGAGCAGTTCTTC. Amino acids: CASSQEEGLAGAHEQFF. The genes are TRBV4-3 and TRBJ2-1; 14 bases are a match to TRBD2. CDR1 and CDR2 from the germline V gene are LGHNA and YSLEER. Trimming cost V 0 bases and J 8 bases; bases outside gene matches: 6. The length of the CDR3 is 17 residues.

V usage is TRBV7-9 and J usage is TRBJ1-2; no clear D. Trimming left V 2 bases short and J 6 bases short, with 10 bases between. Germline CDR1 is SEHNR and CDR2 is FQNEAQ (reference sequence). The CDR3 spans 13 residues. CDR3 DNA sequence: TGTGCCAGCAGCTTAATCGTATCGGATGGCTACACCTTC. Encoded protein: CASSLIVSDGYTF.

This clone has only one observation. The chain uses TRBV6-5 and TRBJ2-7; 8 bases match TRBD2. V was pared by 6 bases and J by 3 bases, with 4 bases of the junction left unmatched. CDR1 is MNHEY and CDR2 is SVGAGI in the germline V gene. The CDR3 is made up of 13 amino acids. The chain's CDR3 is CASSLGGVYEQYF. The CDR3 DNA sequence: TGTGCCAGCAGCCTCGGGGGGGTCTACGAGCAGTACTTC.

This clone was detected once. V usage is TRBV9 and J usage is TRBJ1-3; D remains ambiguous. Trimming left V 3 bases short and J 0 bases short, with 10 bases between. CDR1 SGDLS and CDR2 YYNGEE come from the germline V gene. This CDR3 region has 15 residues. The CDR3 DNA reads as TGTGCCAGCAGCGATGGTACGAGCTCTGGAAACACCATATATTTT. Residues: CASSDGTSSGNTIYF.

CDR3 bases: TGTGCCACCGGACAGGGGCGGTCTAACTATGGCTACACCTTC. Translated, it gives CATGQGRSNYGYTF. This chain connects TRBV28 to TRBJ1-2, with 9 bases that match TRBD1. Per germline, CDR1 MDHEN and CDR2 SYDVKM. The V gene end was trimmed by 10 bases and the J gene end by 0 bases; junction bases not matched to a gene: 6. This CDR3 has 14 residues.

The chain has TRBV11-3 and TRBJ2-1; 9 bases are a match to TRBD1. J gave up 4 bases and V 5 bases, and 15 bases lay outside the gene matches. CDR1 SGHNT and CDR2 YENEEA come from the germline V gene. CDR3 size: 18 residues. In DNA, the CDR3 is TGTGCCAGCAGCCGTCACGGCTCGGACAGGGGTTCTTACAATGAGCAGTTCTTC. Protein sequence: CASSRHGSDRGSYNEQFF.

This clone was seen just once. The rearrangement uses TRBV18 and TRBJ1-3; D is unclear. Germline assignment: CDR1 KGHSH and CDR2 LQKENI. The CDR3 runs to 18 residues. Between the trimmed V and J ends, which lost 4 bases and 0 bases, there was a span of 19 bases. The CDR3 DNA is TGTGCCAGCTCACAGTGGGCAGGAGGAACATACTCTGGAAACACCATATATTTT. Its protein product is CASSQWAGGTYSGNTIYF.

The chain joins TRBV5-1 to TRBJ2-7; D possibly corresponds to TRBD2 (5 bases). Trimming pared 4 bases from V and 0 bases from J, leaving 17 bases between. Per the germline V gene, CDR1 is SGHRS and CDR2 is YFSETQ. This CDR3 is built from 16 residues. Written as DNA, the CDR3 is TGCGCCAGCAGCCTATCCGCCGGGATTGCCTCCTACGAGCAGTACTTC. Its translation: CASSLSAGIASYEQYF. Combining the CDR3 with reference TRBV5-1 and TRBJ2-7 gives the whole variable domain KAGVTQTPRYLIKTRGQQVTLSCSPISGHRSVSWYQQTPGQGLQFLFEYFSETQRNKGNFPGRFSGRQFSNSRSEMNVSTLELGDSALYLCASSLSAGIASYEQYFGPGTRLTVT.

This chain links TRBV19 with TRBJ1-1; possibly TRBD1 for D (5 bases). V was clipped by 4 bases and J by 0 bases, with 12 bases between them. The CDR3 consists of 15 residues. From germline, CDR1 is LNHDA and CDR2 SQIVND (reference sequence). The CDR3, as DNA: TGTGCCAGTAGTACCTTTGGGGCCGTGAACACTGAAGCTTTCTTT. Translating gives CASSTFGAVNTEAFF. Looking up the rest from reference TRBV19 and TRBJ1-1 gives the full variable domain: DGGITQSPKYLFRKEGQNVTLSCEQNLNHDAMYWYRQDPGQGLRLIYYSQIVNDFQKGDIAEGYSVSREKKESFPLTVTSAQKNPTAFYLCASSTFGAVNTEAFFGQGTRLTVV.

The chain uses TRBV7-3 and TRBJ2-6; 8 positions match TRBD1. Germline V gene data show CDR1 as SGHTA and CDR2 as FQGTGA. V lost 4 bases and J lost 0; bases outside the gene matches: 2. CDR3 length: 16 amino acids. CDR3 sequence reads: CASSSQGDSGANVLTF. The CDR3 coding sequence is TGTGCCAGCAGCTCACAGGGGGACTCTGGGGCCAACGTCCTGACTTTC.

The gene calls are TRBV5-1 and TRBJ2-2; unclear D gene. Trimming removed 5 bases at V and 5 bases at J, with 13 bases between. The V gene's germline CDR1 is SGHRS and CDR2 YFSETQ. The CDR3 covers 14 residues. For the CDR3, the DNA is TGCGCCAGCAGACCCCTAGGAACGACCGGGGAGCTGTTTTTT. This encodes CASRPLGTTGELFF.

The chain uses TRBV27 and TRBJ2-5, with 8 bases aligning to TRBD2. This CDR3 contains 16 residues. J was trimmed by 5 bases and V by 5 bases; bases with no gene match: 13. The germline CDR1 and CDR2 sequences are MNHEY and SMNVEV (reference sequence). The CDR3 nucleotides are TGTGCCAGCAGTACAAGGACTAGCCCGGAGCAGGAGACCCAGTACTTC. Amino acid sequence: CASSTRTSPEQETQYF.

The chain uses TRBV23-1 and TRBJ1-6; perhaps TRBD1 as D (5 bases). TRBV23-1 is assigned to the ORF class and has an uncertain function. V lost 11 bases, J lost 8 bases, and 16 bases lay in between. CDR3 length: 13 amino acids. CDR3 sequence reads: CALAPGLYSPLHF. The CDR3 nucleotides read TGCGCCCTTGCCCCGGGACTGTATTCACCCCTCCACTTT.

V is TRBV5-6 and J is TRBJ2-3; 8 bases map to TRBD1. The germline CDR1 and CDR2 sequences are SGHDT and YYEEEE. Losses at the gene ends were 5 bases for V and 0 bases for J; bases not matched to a gene: 5. CDR3 size: 15 residues. CDR3 DNA: TGTGCCAGCAGTTTAACAGGGGGTAGCACAGATACGCAGTATTTT. Translation: CASSLTGGSTDTQYF.

The gene calls are TRBV15 and TRBJ2-2; perhaps TRBD2 as D (6 bases). Per germline, CDR1 LNHNV and CDR2 YYDKDF (reference sequence). The CDR3 has 16 amino acids. Deletions cut 2 bases from V and 6 bases from J, with 16 bases between. The CDR3 region is CATSRKSLAVPGELFF. The CDR3 nucleotides read TGTGCCACCAGCAGAAAATCACTAGCCGTACCCGGGGAGCTGTTTTTT.

This chain connects TRBV7-8 to TRBJ2-5; 7 bases align to TRBD1. The CDR3 has 14 residues. Losses at the gene ends were 1 base for V and 5 bases for J; bases not matched to a gene: 4. Germline CDR1 is SGHVS and CDR2 is FQNEAQ. The CDR3 spells CASSLEHRGETQYF. CDR3 nucleotides: TGTGCCAGCAGCTTAGAGCACAGGGGCGAGACCCAGTACTTC.

V usage is TRBV27 and J usage is TRBJ1-1, with unresolved D. From germline, CDR1 is MNHEY and CDR2 SMNVEV (reference sequence). The CDR3 loop spans 14 amino acids. V dropped 9 bases and J dropped 6 bases, with 20 bases sitting between them. CDR3 amino acids: CASTPLKGVAEAFF. For the CDR3, the DNA is TGTGCCAGTACGCCCTTGAAGGGAGTGGCTGAAGCTTTCTTT.

For this clone: This sample also contains other DNA sequences that code for the same CDR3. The chain joins TRBV4-3 to TRBJ1-1, with D possibly TRBD1 on 6 matching bases. The CDR3 is 13 amino acids. Per germline, CDR1 LGHNA and CDR2 YSLEER. V lost 3 bases, J lost 5 bases, and 10 bases lay in between. The CDR3 loop is CASSQDRGTEAFF. The CDR3 nucleotides are TGCGCCAGCAGCCAGGACAGAGGGACTGAAGCTTTCTTT.

The CDR3 spells CASSESLASTDTQYF. The CDR3 DNA is TGTGCCAGCAGTGAAAGCCTAGCGAGCACAGATACGCAGTATTTT. The chain links TRBV25-1 to TRBJ2-3, with a possible D match to TRBD2 (6 bases). The germline gives CDR1 MGHDK, CDR2 SYGVNS. The CDR3 has 15 amino acids. V lost 2 bases to trimming and J lost 0 bases, with 9 bases between them.

The chain carries TRBV7-3 and TRBJ2-1, with a tentative D call TRBD1 (5 bases). Germline CDR1 is SGHTA and CDR2 is FQGTGA. The V end was cut by 5 bases, the J end by 0 bases, with 14 bases between. The CDR3 contains 16 residues. DNA of the CDR3: TGTGCCAGCAGCAATCAGGGCCACCGCTCCTACAATGAGCAGTTCTTC. Translated, it gives CASSNQGHRSYNEQFF.

This sequence joins TRBV6-6 and TRBJ1-2; D possibly corresponds to TRBD1 (6 bases). The germline V gene has CDR1 MNHNY and CDR2 SVGAGI (reference sequence). Trimming removed 6 bases at V and 2 bases at J, with 10 bases between. CDR3 length: 13 amino acids. CDR3 protein: CASRSDRNYGYTF. CDR3 in DNA: TGTGCCAGCAGGTCGGACAGAAACTATGGCTACACCTTC.

The chain couples TRBV6-7 to TRBJ2-1; 13 bases match TRBD2. TRBV6-7 is sorted into the ORF group, with uncertain function. This CDR3 contains 18 residues. Losses at the gene ends were 4 bases for V and 3 bases for J; bases not matched to a gene: 9. CDR3 loop: CASSLGLAGERNYNEQFF. The CDR3 nucleotides read TGTGCCAGCAGTTTAGGACTAGCGGGAGAACGGAACTACAATGAGCAGTTCTTC.

This chain joins TRBV28 and TRBJ1-2, with TRBD1 identical over 8 bases. The CDR3 runs 13 residues. Germline CDR1 reads MDHEN; CDR2 reads SYDVKM. The ends lost 10 bases at V and 4 bases at J; junction bases unmatched: 8. The CDR3 loop reads CATTTGVFYGYTF. The CDR3 DNA sequence: TGTGCCACCACGACAGGGGTTTTCTATGGCTACACCTTC.

The rearrangement uses TRBV4-2 and TRBJ1-3; tentatively, D is TRBD1 (6 bases). The germline CDR1 and CDR2 sequences are LGHNA and YNFKEQ. This CDR3 spans 18 amino acids. V shed 2 bases and J shed 0 bases, with 17 bases lying between them. DNA of the CDR3: TGTGCCAGCAGCCAATCCCTTGCCCGACAGGCCTCTGGAAACACCATATATTTT. As protein: CASSQSLARQASGNTIYF.

The chain has TRBV27 and TRBJ1-1, with no clear D. V was cut by 4 bases and J by 5 bases, with 11 bases left in between. Germline CDR1 and CDR2: MNHEY and SMNVEV (reference sequence). CDR3 length equals 13 residues. The CDR3: CASSYGRVTEAFF. CDR3 bases: TGTGCCAGCAGTTACGGCCGGGTGACTGAAGCTTTCTTT.

The chain employs TRBV4-3 and TRBJ2-6; possible D gene TRBD2, 6 bases. Germline loops: CDR1 LGHNA, CDR2 YSLEER. The ends were cut back, 5 bases at V and 0 bases at J, with 14 bases in the middle. This CDR3 comprises 17 residues. Written as DNA, the CDR3 is TGCGCCAGCAGCACCCGGGACTCTACCTCTGGGGCCAACGTCCTGACTTTC. It yields the protein CASSTRDSTSGANVLTF.